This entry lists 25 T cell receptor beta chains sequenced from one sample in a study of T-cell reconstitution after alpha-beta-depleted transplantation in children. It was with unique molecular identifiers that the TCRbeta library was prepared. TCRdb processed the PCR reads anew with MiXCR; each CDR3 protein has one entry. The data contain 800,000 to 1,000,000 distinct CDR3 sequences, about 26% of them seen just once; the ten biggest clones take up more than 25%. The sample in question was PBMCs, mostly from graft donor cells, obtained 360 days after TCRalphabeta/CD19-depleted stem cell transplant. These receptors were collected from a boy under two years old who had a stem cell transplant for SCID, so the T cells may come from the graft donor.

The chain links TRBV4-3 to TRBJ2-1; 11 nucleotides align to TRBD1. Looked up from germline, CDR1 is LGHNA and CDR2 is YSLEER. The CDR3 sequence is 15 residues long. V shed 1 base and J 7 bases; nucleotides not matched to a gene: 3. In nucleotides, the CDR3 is TGCGCCAGCAGCCAAGGGACAGGGGGCTGGAATGAGCAGTTCTTC. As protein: CASSQGTGGWNEQFF.

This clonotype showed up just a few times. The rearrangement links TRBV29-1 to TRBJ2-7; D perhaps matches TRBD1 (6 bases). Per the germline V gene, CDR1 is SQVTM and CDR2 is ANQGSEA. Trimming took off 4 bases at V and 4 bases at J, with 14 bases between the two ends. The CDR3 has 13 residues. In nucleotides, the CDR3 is TGCAGCGTTGGAAACAGGGCGATGTACGAGCAGTACTTC. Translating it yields CSVGNRAMYEQYF.

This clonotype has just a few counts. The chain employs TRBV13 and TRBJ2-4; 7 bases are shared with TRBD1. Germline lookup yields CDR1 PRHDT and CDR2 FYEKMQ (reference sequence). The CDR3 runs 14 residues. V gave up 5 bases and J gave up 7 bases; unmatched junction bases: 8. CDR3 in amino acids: CASSARGQGNIQYF. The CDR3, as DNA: TGTGCCAGCAGCGCAAGGGGGCAAGGTAACATTCAGTACTTC.

The CDR3 spells CASSERRTGVRQPQHF. CDR3 DNA: TGTGCCAGCAGTGAACGGAGGACAGGGGTGCGTCAGCCCCAGCATTTT. The J gene is TRBJ1-5, the V gene TRBV6-1, with TRBD1 identical over 9 bases. The CDR3 totals 16 residues. Germline V lookup: CDR1 MNHNS, CDR2 SASEGT. The junction had 8 bases not matched to a gene; V was cut back by 2 bases and J by 6 bases.

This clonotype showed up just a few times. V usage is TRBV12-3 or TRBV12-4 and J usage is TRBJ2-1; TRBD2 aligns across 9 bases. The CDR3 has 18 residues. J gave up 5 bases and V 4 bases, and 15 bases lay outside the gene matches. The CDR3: CASSWMKRGAPLDNEQFF. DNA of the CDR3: TGTGCCAGCAGTTGGATGAAGCGGGGGGCCCCTCTGGACAATGAGCAGTTCTTC.

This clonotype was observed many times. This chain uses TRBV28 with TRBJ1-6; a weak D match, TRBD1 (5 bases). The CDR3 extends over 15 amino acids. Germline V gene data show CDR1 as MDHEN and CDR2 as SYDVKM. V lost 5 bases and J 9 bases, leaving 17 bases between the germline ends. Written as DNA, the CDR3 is TGTGCCAGCAGTACCCCGGCAGGGTTAAGTTCACCCCTCCACTTT. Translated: CASSTPAGLSSPLHF.

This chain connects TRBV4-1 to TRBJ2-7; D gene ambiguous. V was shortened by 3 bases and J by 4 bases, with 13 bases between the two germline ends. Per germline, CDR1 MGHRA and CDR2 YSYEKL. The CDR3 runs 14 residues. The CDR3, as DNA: TGCGCCAGCAGCCACCCCACGGGCGCTTACGAGCAGTACTTC. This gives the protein CASSHPTGAYEQYF.

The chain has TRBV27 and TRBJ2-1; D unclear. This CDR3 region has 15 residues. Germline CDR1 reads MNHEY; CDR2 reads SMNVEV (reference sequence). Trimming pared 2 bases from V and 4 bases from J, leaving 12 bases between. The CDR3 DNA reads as TGTGCCAGCAGTTTAAAGTTCGGGTCTTACAATGAGCAGTTCTTC. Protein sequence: CASSLKFGSYNEQFF.

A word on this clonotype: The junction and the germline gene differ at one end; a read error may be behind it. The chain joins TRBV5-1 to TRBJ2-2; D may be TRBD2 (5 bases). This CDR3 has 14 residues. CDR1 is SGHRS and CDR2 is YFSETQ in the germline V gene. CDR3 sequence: CASSSGVNTGELFF. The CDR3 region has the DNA TGTGCCAGCAGTTCCGGGGTTAACACCGGGGAGCTGTTTTTT.

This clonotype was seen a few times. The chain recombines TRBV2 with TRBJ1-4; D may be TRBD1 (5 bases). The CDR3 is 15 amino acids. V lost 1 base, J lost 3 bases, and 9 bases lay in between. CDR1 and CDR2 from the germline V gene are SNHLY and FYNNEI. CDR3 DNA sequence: TGTGCCAGCAGTGAAGGGGGCGGTGCTAATGAAAAACTGTTTTTT. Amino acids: CASSEGGGANEKLFF.

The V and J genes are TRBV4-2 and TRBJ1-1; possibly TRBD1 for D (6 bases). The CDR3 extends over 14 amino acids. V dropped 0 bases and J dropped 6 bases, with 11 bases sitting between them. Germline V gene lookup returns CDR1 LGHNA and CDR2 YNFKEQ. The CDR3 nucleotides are TGTGCCAGCAGCCAAGAACCGGGACACCCTGAAGCTTTCTTT. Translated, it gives CASSQEPGHPEAFF.

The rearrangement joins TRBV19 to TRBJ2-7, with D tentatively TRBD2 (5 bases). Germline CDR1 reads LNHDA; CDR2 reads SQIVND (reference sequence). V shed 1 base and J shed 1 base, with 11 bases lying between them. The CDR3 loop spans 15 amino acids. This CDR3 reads CASSIGIGKSYEQYF. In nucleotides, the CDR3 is TGTGCCAGTAGTATAGGGATCGGGAAGTCCTACGAGCAGTACTTC.

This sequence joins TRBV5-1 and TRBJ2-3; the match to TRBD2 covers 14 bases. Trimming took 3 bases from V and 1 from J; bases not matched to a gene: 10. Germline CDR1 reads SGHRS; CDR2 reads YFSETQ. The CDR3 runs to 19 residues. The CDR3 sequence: CASSYIPGLAGARTDTQYF. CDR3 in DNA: TGCGCCAGCAGCTATATACCGGGACTAGCGGGGGCCCGCACAGATACGCAGTATTTT.

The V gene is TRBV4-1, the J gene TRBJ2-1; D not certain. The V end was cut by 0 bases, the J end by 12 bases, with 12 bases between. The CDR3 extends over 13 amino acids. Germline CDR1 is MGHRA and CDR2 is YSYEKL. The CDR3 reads CASSQDVGFRQFF. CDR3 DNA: TGCGCCAGCAGCCAAGACGTAGGGTTTCGGCAGTTCTTC.

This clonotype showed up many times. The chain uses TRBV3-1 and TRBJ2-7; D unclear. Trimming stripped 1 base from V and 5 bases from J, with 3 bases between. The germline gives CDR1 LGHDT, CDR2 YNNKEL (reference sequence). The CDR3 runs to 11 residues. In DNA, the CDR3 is TGTGCCAGCAGCCAAGTGAACGAGCAGTACTTC. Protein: CASSQVNEQYF.

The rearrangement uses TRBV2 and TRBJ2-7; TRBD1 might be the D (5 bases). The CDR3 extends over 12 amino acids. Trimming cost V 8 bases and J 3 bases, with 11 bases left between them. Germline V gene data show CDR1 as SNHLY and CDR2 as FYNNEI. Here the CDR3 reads CASRARDYEQYF. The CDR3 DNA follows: TGTGCCAGCCGTGCCAGGGACTACGAGCAGTACTTC.

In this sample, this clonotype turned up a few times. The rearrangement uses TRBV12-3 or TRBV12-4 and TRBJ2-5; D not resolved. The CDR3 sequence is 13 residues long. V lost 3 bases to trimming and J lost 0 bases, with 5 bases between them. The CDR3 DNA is TGTGCCAGCAGTTTTCTGGACCAAGAGACCCAGTACTTC. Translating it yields CASSFLDQETQYF.

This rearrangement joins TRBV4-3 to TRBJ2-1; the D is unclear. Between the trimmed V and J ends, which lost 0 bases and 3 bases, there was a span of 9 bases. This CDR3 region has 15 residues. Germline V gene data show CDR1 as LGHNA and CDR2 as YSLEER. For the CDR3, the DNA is TGCGCCAGCAGCCAAGATAGGGCGGACTACAATGAGCAGTTCTTC. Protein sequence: CASSQDRADYNEQFF.

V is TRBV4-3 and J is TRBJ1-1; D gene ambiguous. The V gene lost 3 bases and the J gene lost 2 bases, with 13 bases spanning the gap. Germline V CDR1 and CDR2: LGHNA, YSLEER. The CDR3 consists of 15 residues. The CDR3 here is CASSQRPNTNTEAFF. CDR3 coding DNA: TGCGCCAGCAGCCAGAGACCCAACACTAACACTGAAGCTTTCTTT.

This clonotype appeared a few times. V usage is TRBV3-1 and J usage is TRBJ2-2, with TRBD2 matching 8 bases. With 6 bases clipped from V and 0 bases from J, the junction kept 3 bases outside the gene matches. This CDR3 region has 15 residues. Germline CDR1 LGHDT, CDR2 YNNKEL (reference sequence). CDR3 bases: TGTGCCAGCAGGCCGCGGGGGGCGAACACCGGGGAGCTGTTTTTT. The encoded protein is CASRPRGANTGELFF.

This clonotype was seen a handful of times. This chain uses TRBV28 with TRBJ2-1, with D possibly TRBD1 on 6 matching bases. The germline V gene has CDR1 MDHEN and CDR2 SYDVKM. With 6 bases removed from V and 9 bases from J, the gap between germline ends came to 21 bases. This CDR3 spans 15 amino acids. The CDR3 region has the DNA TGTGCCAGCAGCCCGGGACACCTCAATAGGGGTGAGCAGTTCTTC. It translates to CASSPGHLNRGEQFF.

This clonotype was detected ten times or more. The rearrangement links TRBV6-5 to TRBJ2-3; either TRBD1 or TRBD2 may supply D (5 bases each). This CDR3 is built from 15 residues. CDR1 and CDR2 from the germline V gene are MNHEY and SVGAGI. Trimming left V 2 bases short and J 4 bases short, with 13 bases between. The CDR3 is CASSYGVLGADTQYF. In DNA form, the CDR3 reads TGTGCCAGCAGTTACGGGGTCCTGGGGGCAGATACGCAGTATTTT.

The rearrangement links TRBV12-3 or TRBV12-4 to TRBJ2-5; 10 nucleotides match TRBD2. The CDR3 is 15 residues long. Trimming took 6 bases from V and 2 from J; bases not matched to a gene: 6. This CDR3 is CASRPAGGGQETQYF. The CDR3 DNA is TGTGCCAGCAGGCCAGCGGGGGGGGGACAAGAGACCCAGTACTTC.

This chain's CDR3 is CASGPRGGGTDTQYF. CDR3 DNA sequence: TGTGCCAGCGGCCCTCGCGGGGGGGGCACAGATACGCAGTATTTT. J is TRBJ2-3 and V is TRBV12-3 or TRBV12-4, with 9 bases aligning to TRBD2. V shed 8 bases and J 1 base; nucleotides not matched to a gene: 7. The CDR3 loop spans 15 amino acids.

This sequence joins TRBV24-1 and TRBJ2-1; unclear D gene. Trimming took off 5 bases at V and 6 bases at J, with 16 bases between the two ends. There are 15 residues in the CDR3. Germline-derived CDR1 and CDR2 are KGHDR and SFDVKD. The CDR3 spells CATSASYPGGNEQFF. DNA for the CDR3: TGTGCCACCAGTGCCTCTTACCCGGGCGGCAATGAGCAGTTCTTC.